This record concerns one TCR beta chain sequence. No antigen is known for it. The data originate from a study of shared clonotypes between healthy human individuals. General observations from the study: The represented genetic and exposure-history diversity was limited by the small number of donors.

Caucasian adults residing in Nashville, Tennessee made up all the donors. The CD4+ fraction was divided into a CD45RA+ naive subset and a CD45RA-negative memory subset. Under the authors' procedure: Junction-only immunoSEQ sequences carried no quality scores, so filtering differed. Clones were sequenced by immunoSEQ multiplex PCR, and TCRdb holds only the in-frame ones, with some missing. V, J and clone size reflect that table, while D and trimming were determined from the DNA. The sample contains under 1,100,000 clones, 65% to 75% of which appear only once. The CDR3 sequence is 16 residues long. After removal of 2 bases from V and 0 bases from J, the junction contained 5 bases not matched to a gene. CDR1 is SNHLY, CDR2 FYNNEI, per germline.

The chain carries TRBV2 and TRBJ1-1; 8 bases are a match to TRBD1. The receptor comes from a young man in good health. Material for sequencing was memory CD4+ T cells sorted from blood. Stated subset: CD45RA-negative fraction. The CDR3 DNA is TGTGCCAGCAGTGAATTGGGGACAGGCGTGAACACTGAAGCTTTCTTT. It encodes CASSELGTGVNTEAFF.